Below, 29 T cell receptor beta chains from the same sample are listed, as sequenced in a study of OX40 agonist ivuxolimab in advanced cancers. The library was made by the immunoSEQ multiplex PCR assay. The table was pulled from immuneACCESS by TCRdb, which kept in-frame rearrangements only. Such tables lose some clones; where checked, under half of the loss comes from unresolved V genes, and the rest has no known cause. The sample table records 75,000 to 100,000 clones; roughly 87% of these occur just once. Approximately 0.54% of the sample is taken by the ten largest. The starting material was CD4+ or CD8+ T cells sorted from blood, obtained in a trial of the OX40 agonist ivuxolimab. The origin of the receptors is an adult with an advanced solid tumor such as melanoma, head and neck, liver or kidney cancer.

The CDR3 DNA reads TGTGCCAGCAGGGCCAGACAGGGGATAGGAACAGATACGCAGTATTTT. Translated, it gives CASRARQGIGTDTQYF. The V call is TRBV6-4, the J call TRBJ2-3; 8 bases agree with TRBD1. Germline trimming cut 6 bases from V and 3 bases from J; bases unmatched to any gene: 11. The CDR3 sequence is 16 residues long. Germline assignment: CDR1 MRHNA and CDR2 SNTAGT.

The CDR3 spells CASSDPDSYGYTF. CDR3 in DNA: TGTGCCAGCAGTGACCCCGACAGCTATGGCTACACCTTC. This chain links TRBV25-1 with TRBJ1-2; D is possibly TRBD1 (5 bases). CDR1 and CDR2 from the germline V gene are MGHDK and SYGVNS. The germline V and J ends were trimmed by 3 bases and 4 bases, with 9 bases remaining between them. The CDR3 covers 13 residues.

This rearrangement joins TRBV7-9 to TRBJ2-3; a possible D gene is TRBD2 (5 bases). The CDR3 is 16 amino acids. V was clipped by 5 bases and J by 2 bases, with 17 bases between them. The V gene's germline CDR1 is SEHNR and CDR2 FQNEAQ (reference sequence). The CDR3 sequence is CASSPTRAVSTDTQYF. DNA of the CDR3: TGTGCCAGCAGCCCGACGAGGGCTGTCTCCACAGATACGCAGTATTTT.

This clone was picked up a small number of times. The V and J genes are TRBV7-8 and TRBJ1-3; TRBD1 matches at 7 bases. The V and J ends lost 5 bases and 3 bases, in that order; junction bases with no gene match: 7. The CDR3 loop spans 15 amino acids. From germline, CDR1 is SGHVS and CDR2 FQNEAQ. The CDR3 sequence is CASSPRRGLGNTIYF. The CDR3 bases are TGTGCCAGCAGCCCTCGGAGGGGGCTTGGAAACACCATATATTTT.

The chain couples TRBV4-3 to TRBJ1-6, with a tentative D call TRBD1 (6 bases). CDR3 length: 15 amino acids. From germline, CDR1 is LGHNA and CDR2 YSLEER. V was cut by 0 bases and J by 10 bases, with 13 bases left in between. The CDR3 loop reads CASSQEPQGTSPLHF. For the CDR3, the DNA is TGCGCCAGCAGCCAAGAGCCCCAGGGGACCTCACCCCTCCACTTT.

The rearrangement joins TRBV7-2 to TRBJ2-1, with 7 bases aligning to TRBD1. Germline assignment: CDR1 SGHTA and CDR2 FQGNSA. The CDR3 is 15 amino acids. Trimming took 5 bases from V and 3 from J; bases not matched to a gene: 7. The CDR3 loop reads CASSGRDRLYNEQFF. In DNA form, the CDR3 reads TGTGCCAGCAGCGGCCGGGACAGACTCTACAATGAGCAGTTCTTC.

The chain recombines TRBV25-1 with TRBJ2-5; possible D gene TRBD2, 6 bases. The CDR3 extends over 13 amino acids. Germline CDR1 MGHDK, CDR2 SYGVNS. Trimming stripped 1 base from V and 5 bases from J, with 8 bases between. The CDR3 loop reads CASSESGVETQYF. DNA of the CDR3: TGTGCCAGCAGTGAATCGGGGGTTGAGACCCAGTACTTC.

The chain couples TRBV9 to TRBJ1-3; D call uncertain. The CDR3 loop spans 12 amino acids. The V end lost 3 bases, the J end lost 9 bases, and 10 bases lay between the germline ends. From germline, CDR1 is SGDLS and CDR2 YYNGEE. Written as DNA, the CDR3 is TGTGCCAGCAGCGCCACCGTTGGCACCATATATTTT. This encodes CASSATVGTIYF.

This clone was observed a handful of times. The missing conserved phenylalanine or tryptophan at the end of this CDR3 makes a read error likely. The chain joins TRBV20-1 to TRBJ1-6; maybe TRBD1 (5 bases). There are 11 residues in the CDR3. Germline V gene lookup returns CDR1 DFQATT and CDR2 SNEGSKA (reference sequence). Trimming removed 0 bases from V and 15 bases from J, with 9 bases in between. The CDR3 sequence is CSARDRDRLHL. DNA for the CDR3: TGCAGTGCTAGAGATCGGGACCGCCTCCACCTT.

With respect to this clone: Mismatch with germline at one junction end may stem from a read error. V and J are TRBV2 and TRBJ2-7; 13 positions match TRBD2. This CDR3 is 12 amino acids long. CDR1 and CDR2 (germline): SNHLY, FYNNEI. Here the CDR3 reads CASSQDGTSGVF. CDR3 sequence (DNA): TGTGCCAGCAGTCAAGATGGGACTAGCGGGGTCTTC.

The sample holds a few counts of this clone. The V and J genes are TRBV5-4 and TRBJ2-7; tentative D call: TRBD1 (5 bases). The V gene lost 0 bases and the J gene lost 3 bases, with 16 bases spanning the gap. CDR1 is SGHNT, CDR2 YYREEE, per germline (reference sequence). The CDR3 extends over 16 amino acids. In DNA, the CDR3 is TGTGCCAGCAGCTTGGGCAGGGCCACTTCAAACTACGAGCAGTACTTC. It translates to CASSLGRATSNYEQYF.

This clone was seen only once. The chain carries TRBV6-5 and TRBJ1-2; D call uncertain. Trimming left V 9 bases short and J 4 bases short, with 12 bases between. The CDR3 length is 12 residues. The germline CDR1 and CDR2 sequences are MNHEY and SVGAGI. In DNA, the CDR3 is TGTGCCAGTGGACTTATCGGCTATGGCTACACCTTC. It yields the protein CASGLIGYGYTF.

The sample holds a few counts of this clone. The conserved final phenylalanine or tryptophan is absent from the CDR3, which likely points to a read error. This chain uses TRBV19 with TRBJ1-6; 12 nucleotides align to TRBD1. CDR3 size: 15 residues. Germline CDR1 is LNHDA and CDR2 is SQIVND (reference sequence). Trimming at V came to 3 bases and at J to 10 bases, leaving 4 bases not matched to a gene. In DNA, the CDR3 is TGTGCCAGTAGTATGAGGGGACAGGGGGCCTCACCCCTCCACCTT. This codes for CASSMRGQGASPLHL.

This chain joins TRBV2 and TRBJ2-7; D is unresolved. The CDR3 is made up of 13 amino acids. From germline, CDR1 is SNHLY and CDR2 FYNNEI. Deletions cut 7 bases from V and 6 bases from J, with 16 bases between. CDR3 sequence reads: CASMGLRAGEQYF. CDR3 nucleotide sequence: TGTGCCAGCATGGGTTTACGGGCCGGCGAGCAGTACTTC.

This clone was found once. The CDR3 loop reads CASSLIGQSIETQYF. The DNA of the CDR3 is TGTGCCAGCAGCTTAATCGGGCAGTCGATCGAGACCCAGTACTTC. The genes are TRBV7-3 and TRBJ2-5; no clear D. There are 15 residues in the CDR3. Trimming removed 1 base at V and 5 bases at J, with 14 bases between. Germline V gene lookup returns CDR1 SGHTA and CDR2 FQGTGA.

As concerns this clone: The junction differs from germline at one of its ends, possibly a read error. The V and J genes are TRBV18 and TRBJ2-5; no reliable D call. CDR3 length: 13 residues. Per the germline V gene, CDR1 is KGHSH and CDR2 is LQKENI. CDR3 sequence reads: CASSPTHQETQYF. CDR3 nucleotides: TGTGCCAGCTCACCAACACACCAGGAGACCCAGTACTTC.

The chain carries TRBV5-1 and TRBJ2-3; D is perhaps TRBD1 (5 bases). The CDR3 totals 14 residues. Trimming cost V 5 bases and J 0 bases, with 10 bases left between them. Per germline, CDR1 SGHRS and CDR2 YFSETQ. The CDR3 here is CASRADTSTDTQYF. DNA of the CDR3: TGCGCCAGCAGGGCGGACACGAGCACAGATACGCAGTATTTT. Full variable domain (remainder filled in from reference TRBV5-1 and TRBJ2-3): KAGVTQTPRYLIKTRGQQVTLSCSPISGHRSVSWYQQTPGQGLQFLFEYFSETQRNKGNFPGRFSGRQFSNSRSEMNVSTLELGDSALYLCASRADTSTDTQYFGPGTRLTVL.

The chain combines TRBV6-1 with TRBJ1-2; D is unresolved. CDR3 size: 14 residues. Germline values: CDR1 MNHNS, CDR2 SASEGT. Trimming pared 4 bases from V and 1 base from J, leaving 10 bases between. The CDR3 DNA is TGTGCCAGCAGTGCTCCAGCTAATAACTATGGCTACACCTTC. It yields the protein CASSAPANNYGYTF.

CDR3 DNA: TGTGCCAGTAGTATCCTCGATAGCAAGAAGGACGGGAACACTGAAGCTTTCTTT. As protein: CASSILDSKKDGNTEAFF. The V and J genes are TRBV19 and TRBJ1-1; D unresolved. Germline V gene data show CDR1 as LNHDA and CDR2 as SQIVND (reference sequence). Between the trimmed V and J ends, which lost 3 bases and 1 base, there was a span of 21 bases. This CDR3 contains 18 residues.

The genes are TRBV5-1 and TRBJ2-3; tentatively, D is TRBD1 or TRBD2 (5 bases each). Trimming took off 5 bases at V and 2 bases at J, with 12 bases between the two ends. This CDR3 has 14 amino acids. CDR1 is SGHRS, CDR2 YFSETQ, per germline. CDR3 nucleotides: TGCGCCAGCAGTTCGGGGCTAATCACAGATACGCAGTATTTT. It yields the protein CASSSGLITDTQYF.

The chain employs TRBV19 and TRBJ1-5; tentative D call: TRBD1 (5 bases). The CDR3 is 15 residues long. V gave up 7 bases and J gave up 6 bases, with 19 bases separating them. CDR1 and CDR2 from the germline V gene are LNHDA and SQIVND (reference sequence). Here the CDR3 reads CASTGALWGGQPQHF. CDR3 coding DNA: TGTGCCAGTACCGGGGCCCTATGGGGGGGTCAGCCCCAGCATTTT.

The J gene is TRBJ1-4, the V gene TRBV25-1, with D perhaps TRBD1 (5 bases). The CDR3 extends over 13 amino acids. Germline V gene data show CDR1 as MGHDK and CDR2 as SYGVNS. The V and J ends lost 4 bases and 5 bases respectively, with 8 bases between them. CDR3 in amino acids: CASSGQQNEKLFF. DNA of the CDR3: TGTGCCAGCAGTGGACAGCAGAATGAAAAACTGTTTTTT.

A single count supports this clone. One end of the junction fails to match germline, which may point to a read error. The CDR3 sequence is CASSLGVYEQYF. CDR3 bases: TGTGCCAGCAGTTTAGGGGTCTACGAGCAGTACTTC. The rearrangement joins TRBV7-2 to TRBJ2-5, with D possibly TRBD1 on 5 matching bases. The J call may not be correct, given that the DNA end is closer to TRBJ2-7. Germline assignment: CDR1 SGHTA and CDR2 FQGNSA. The CDR3 has 12 residues.

The chain uses TRBV7-2 and TRBJ1-4, with unresolved D. With 5 bases removed from V and 3 bases from J, the gap between germline ends came to 7 bases. CDR1 and CDR2 from the germline V gene are SGHTA and FQGNSA. CDR3 size: 13 residues. The CDR3 loop is CASSRRANEKLFF. The CDR3 bases are TGTGCCAGCAGCCGTCGGGCTAATGAAAAACTGTTTTTT.

The rearrangement uses TRBV28 and TRBJ1-5; no firm D call. The CDR3 totals 14 residues. The V and J ends lost 3 bases and 3 bases respectively, with 9 bases between them. Germline V CDR1 and CDR2: MDHEN, SYDVKM. CDR3: CASSFGQNNQPQHF. CDR3 DNA sequence: TGTGCCAGCAGTTTTGGGCAAAACAATCAGCCCCAGCATTTT. The full variable domain, rest sourced from reference TRBV28 and TRBJ1-5, is DVKVTQSSRYLVKRTGEKVFLECVQDMDHENMFWYRQDPGLGLRLIYFSYDVKMKEKGDIPEGYSVSREKKERFSLILESASTNQTSMYLCASSFGQNNQPQHFGDGTRLSIL.

This clone has only a few counts. The chain recombines TRBV9 with TRBJ1-1, with TRBD1 as a possible D gene (6 bases). V lost 3 bases and J 5 bases, leaving 11 bases between the germline ends. The CDR3 contains 13 residues. Per the germline V gene, CDR1 is SGDLS and CDR2 is YYNGEE. The CDR3 sequence: CASSARTATEAFF. CDR3 DNA sequence: TGTGCCAGCAGCGCCCGGACAGCAACTGAAGCTTTCTTT.

V gene TRBV18 combines with J gene TRBJ1-1; 7 bases are shared with TRBD1. Trimming removed 4 bases from V and 0 bases from J; junction bases left unmatched: 5. This CDR3 region has 15 residues. Germline V lookup: CDR1 KGHSH, CDR2 LQKENI. In nucleotides, the CDR3 is TGTGCCAGCTCACTAGCGACAGGGCTGAACACTGAAGCTTTCTTT. It yields the protein CASSLATGLNTEAFF.

This sequence joins TRBV6-1 and TRBJ1-1, with 7 bases that match TRBD1. Germline V gene data show CDR1 as MNHNS and CDR2 as SASEGT. CDR3 length: 14 amino acids. J gave up 3 bases and V 8 bases, and 9 bases lay outside the gene matches. The DNA for the CDR3 is TGTGCCAGCCTCCCGGGGACAGCCTACACTGAAGCTTTCTTT. Translation: CASLPGTAYTEAFF.

The CDR3 nucleotides are TGTGCCAGCAGCCCGATTGGACAGGGCCGTTCACCCCTCCACTTT. It encodes CASSPIGQGRSPLHF. V gene TRBV7-2 combines with J gene TRBJ1-6; 8 bases line up with TRBD1. CDR1 is SGHTA, CDR2 FQGNSA, per germline. The CDR3 is 15 residues long. V was clipped by 5 bases and J by 9 bases; unmatched bases: 9.